The clone carrying this T cell receptor (beta chain) has a count of ten or more. Its specificity is not known. This entry comes from a study of T cells in Graves' hyperthyroidism and ophthalmopathy. Study-wide findings and caveats: For ophthalmopathy, model prediction preceded onset by a median 6.5 months.

Graves' hyperthyroidism without ophthalmopathy progression within 18 months was termed stable. Diagnosis rested on symptoms, serum thyroxine and TRAb, thyroid ultrasound, and orbital computed tomography. Germline CDR1 is SGHDT and CDR2 is YYEEEE. Trimming removed 3 bases from V and 3 bases from J; junction bases left unmatched: 9. The CDR3 sequence is 15 residues long. Amplified TCR beta CDR3 regions came from RNA transcripts. HTBI primers were employed in a first-round RT-PCR of the TCR CDR3. A single record per CDR3 protein comes from TCRdb applying MiXCR to the multiplex PCR reads. The table lists roughly 570,000 distinct CDR3 sequences, more than 45% of them singletons, with around 7.7% in the top ten.

This clonotype was sampled from a woman in her late teens or twenties with Graves' hyperthyroidism. The gene calls are TRBV5-6 and TRBJ2-7, with 7 positions matching TRBD2. Sequencing was done on a sample of peripheral blood or thyroid tissue (not recorded which). The DNA of the CDR3 is TGTGCCAGCAGCTCCCAGTGGCTAGCGGTCTACGAGCAGTACTTC. Residues: CASSSQWLAVYEQYF.